These 5 T cell receptor beta chains originate from one sample sequenced in a study of OX40 agonist ivuxolimab in advanced cancers. Library generation was performed with the immunoSEQ multiplex PCR assay. Imported from immuneACCESS, the table was reduced by TCRdb to in-frame sequences with V and J called. These copies leave out some clones; in studies compared against another copy, an unresolved V gene accounts for under half, and the cause of the remainder is not known. The sample table records 60,000 to 85,000 clones; approximately 90% of these occur just once. Jointly, the top ten make up about 1% of the sample. Sample: CD4+ or CD8+ T cells sorted from blood, taken in a trial of the OX40 agonist ivuxolimab. The receptors were gathered from an adult with an advanced solid tumor such as melanoma, head and neck, liver or kidney cancer.

The CDR3 sequence is CASSRQGITTWDGQYF. The CDR3 nucleotides read TGTGCCAGCAGCCGGCAGGGGATCACCACGTGGGACGGGCAGTACTTC. The gene calls are TRBV14 and TRBJ2-7; tentatively, D is TRBD1 (6 bases). The CDR3 loop spans 16 amino acids. The germline gives CDR1 SGHDN, CDR2 FVKESK. The V gene lost 4 bases and the J gene lost 9 bases, with 25 bases spanning the gap.

This rearrangement joins TRBV6-5 to TRBJ1-2; D might be TRBD1 (5 bases). The V end lost 2 bases, the J end lost 4 bases, and 11 bases lay between the germline ends. The CDR3 has 14 amino acids. Germline CDR1 and CDR2: MNHEY and SVGAGI. The CDR3 bases are TGTGCCAGCAGTTACCTTGGGGCCTTCTATGGCTACACCTTC. This translates into CASSYLGAFYGYTF.

The chain recombines TRBV11-2 with TRBJ2-1; 11 bases match TRBD2. This CDR3 comprises 15 residues. Germline CDR1 is SGHAT and CDR2 is FQNNGV. V trimming: 5 bases; J trimming: 3 bases; junction bases outside the gene matches: 3. CDR3 sequence (DNA): TGTGCCAGCAGCCGGGGACTAGCGGACTACAATGAGCAGTTCTTC. Protein product: CASSRGLADYNEQFF.

This clone came up once. This chain connects TRBV4-3 to TRBJ2-7, with TRBD1 as a possible D gene (6 bases). The V end was cut by 3 bases, the J end by 0 bases, with 12 bases between. Germline V gene data show CDR1 as LGHNA and CDR2 as YSLEER. This CDR3 has 15 residues. In nucleotides, the CDR3 is TGCGCCAGCAGCCAGATCAGGGGAACCTCCTACGAGCAGTACTTC. It codes for CASSQIRGTSYEQYF.

The chain recombines TRBV28 with TRBJ2-7, with a tentative D call TRBD2 (5 bases). V lost 7 bases to trimming and J lost 4 bases, with 14 bases between them. Looked up from germline, CDR1 is MDHEN and CDR2 is SYDVKM. The CDR3 covers 13 residues. CDR3 in DNA: TGTGCCAGCACCACGGGGAACGGGTACGAGCAGTACTTC. Translated: CASTTGNGYEQYF.